This T cell receptor (beta chain) appears in the sequencing data of a study of cytomegalovirus exposure and HLA in healthy donors. The CDR3 spans 16 residues. PCR involved 60 Vbeta and 13 Jbeta primers. TCRdb keeps only in-frame clones here, not all; method: immunoSEQ multiplex PCR. The sample carries hundreds of thousands of clones, around 75% recorded once. V and J are TRBV21-1 and TRBJ1-2. TRBV21-1 is shown as a pseudogene. This sequence originates from a woman under 40 in good health and CMV-seronegative. Input material: PBMCs. The CDR3 DNA is TGTGCCAGCAGCAAATCGGGGGGGCAGGGTGGCTATGGCTACACCTTC. It translates to CASSKSGGQGGYGYTF.